The source of this TCR beta chain is a study of metastatic and nonmetastatic thyroid tumors. Across the study: Repertoire data that came from the blood and tumor or nodule tissue of malignant and benign thyroid patients were compared. Whole-study results and caveats: Malignant thyroid tumors reportedly exceeded benign nodules significantly in TCR beta diversity, with the difference appearing in blood and tumor.

Per the original methods: CDR3 differences across clinicopathological groups were used to build a distant-metastasis classifier for papillary thyroid cancer. Using MiXCR, TCRdb reanalyzed the PCR reads. For this entry, the V and J calls and clone size follow TCRdb and not the study's own pipeline. The sample shows 20,000 or so clones, about 20% of them seen only once. No patient received treatment before thyroid surgery. This clone was recorded many times. Its target is not known. Germline CDR1 MGHRA, CDR2 YSYEKL. This CDR3 is built from 16 residues. The V segment lost 2 bases and the J segment 4 bases; nucleotides outside the gene matches: 7.

V usage is TRBV4-1 and J usage is TRBJ2-5; 10 positions agree with TRBD2. The receptor was derived from a male donor with papillary thyroid cancer or a benign thyroid nodule (not recorded which). Some clones in this sample may be carry-over from other donors' samples. Material: tumor tissue. CDR3 sequence: CASSQLAGVLTETQYF. In DNA form, the CDR3 reads TGCGCCAGCAGCCAACTAGCGGGAGTACTCACAGAGACCCAGTACTTC.